These T cell receptor beta chains were read from a single sample in a study of CD8+ T cells in alopecia areata. Clones were sequenced by immunoSEQ multiplex PCR, and TCRdb holds only the in-frame ones, with some missing. Found here are 170,000 or so clones, about 63% of them singletons; the top ten hold around 1.6%. The sample here was CD4+ T cells sorted from blood, taken at week 0. The receptor set was obtained from a human donor with alopecia areata. The CDR3 runs from the conserved cysteine through the conserved F or W. A D gene is named only where the DNA matches it firmly. Clone size is given for some rows only: seen once, a few or many times, or a class if the clone is expanded.

>TRBD1|TRBJ1-1|-|TRBV15
CATSRLDRGTEAFF
TGTGCCACCAGCAGGCTGGACAGGGGGACTGAAGCTTTCTTT
>-|TRBJ2-1|-|TRBV20-1
CSARDRGEQFF
TGCAGTGCTAGAGATCGGGGTGAGCAGTTCTTC
>TRBD2|TRBJ2-2|few|TRBV9
CASSVRRGGADTGELFF
TGTGCCAGCAGCGTGAGACGCGGGGGGGCGGACACCGGGGAGCTGTTTTTT
>-|TRBJ2-7|-|TRBV29-1
CSAGTKGYEQYF
TGCAGCGCCGGGACAAAGGGCTACGAGCAGTACTTC
>-|TRBJ1-1|-|TRBV6-1
CASGGRPGAEAFF
TGTGCCAGCGGCGGCCGGCCCGGAGCTGAAGCTTTCTTT
>-|TRBJ2-3|-|TRBV19
CASSPTQTDTQYF
TGTGCCAGTAGTCCTACTCAGACAGATACGCAGTATTTT
>-|TRBJ1-2|few|TRBV4-3
CASSQGLREGYTF
TGCGCCAGCAGCCAAGGTCTAAGAGAAGGCTACACCTTC
>-|TRBJ2-3|-|TRBV5-1
CASSSGAVDTQYF
TGCGCCAGCAGCTCGGGGGCGGTAGATACGCAGTATTTT
>-|TRBJ1-2|-|TRBV4-3
CASSRLGTNYGYTF
TGCGCCAGCAGCCGTTTAGGTACTAACTATGGCTACACCTTC
>TRBD1|TRBJ1-2|-|TRBV28
CASSSGTARDYGYTF
TGTGCCAGCAGTTCCGGGACAGCAAGGGACTATGGCTACACCTTC
>-|TRBJ2-7|few|TRBV4-3
CASSQDRVLASYEQYF
TGCGCCAGCAGCCAAGATCGCGTATTGGCCTCCTACGAGCAGTACTTC
>-|TRBJ1-2|-|TRBV25-1
CASSEIVQGHGYTF
TGTGCCAGCAGTGAAATAGTGCAGGGACATGGCTACACCTTC
>-|TRBJ1-6|few|TRBV5-1
CASSLLTGTDSPLHF
TGCGCCAGCAGCTTACTAACCGGGACCGATTCACCCCTCCACTTT
>-|TRBJ1-1|-|TRBV10-3
CAISGPYTEAFF
TGTGCCATCAGTGGCCCGTACACTGAAGCTTTCTTT
>-|TRBJ2-2|-|TRBV4-3
CASSQEWGLGELFF
TGCGCCAGCAGCCAAGAATGGGGATTAGGGGAGCTGTTTTTT
>-|TRBJ2-1|-|TRBV7-2
CASSFDGPSGSSYNEQFF
TGTGCCAGCAGCTTCGACGGTCCGTCCGGGAGCTCCTACAATGAGCAGTTCTTC
>TRBD1|TRBJ1-1|-|TRBV5-1
CASSLQGANTEAFF
TGCGCCAGCAGCTTACAGGGGGCGAACACTGAAGCTTTCTTT
>TRBD1|TRBJ2-7|-|TRBV7-9
CASSSPGQASSYEQYF
TGTGCCAGCAGCTCTCCCGGACAGGCCAGCTCCTACGAGCAGTACTTC
>-|TRBJ1-1|-|TRBV29-1
CSVELRMNTEAFF
TGCAGCGTTGAGTTACGGATGAACACTGAAGCTTTCTTT
>TRBD2|TRBJ2-1|-|TRBV30
CASSGGGLYNEQFF
TGTGCCTCCTCCGGCGGGGGGCTCTACAATGAGCAGTTCTTC
>TRBD1|TRBJ2-1|-|TRBV30
CACHNGQGSNEQFF
TGTGCCTGTCATAATGGACAGGGCTCCAATGAGCAGTTCTTC
>-|TRBJ1-5|-|TRBV7-9
CASSWGSNQPQHF
TGTGCCAGCAGCTGGGGTAGCAATCAGCCCCAGCATTTT
>-|TRBJ1-6|-|TRBV25-1
CASSERTSPLHF
TGTGCCAGCAGTGAACGGACATCACCCCTCCACTTT
>-|TRBJ1-5|-|TRBV15
CATSRDSGQPQHF
TGTGCCACCAGCAGAGATAGTGGTCAGCCCCAGCATTTT
>-|TRBJ1-2|once|TRBV4-3
CASSQDLAVFNYGYTF
TGCGCCAGCAGCCAAGACCTGGCCGTCTTCAACTATGGCTACACCTTC
>TRBD1|TRBJ1-6|few|TRBV27
CASSLGTAYNSPLHF
TGTGCCAGCAGTTTAGGGACAGCCTATAATTCACCCCTCCACTTT
>-|TRBJ1-1|-|TRBV6-6
CASRTGTEAFF
TGTGCCAGCAGAACCGGGACAGAAGCTTTCTTT
>TRBD2|TRBJ2-2|few|TRBV29-1
CSGTAGTGELFF
TGCAGCGGCACAGCGGGGACCGGGGAGCTGTTTTTT
>TRBD2|TRBJ2-7|-|TRBV18
CASSRSSGGLYEQYF
TGTGCCAGCTCAAGGTCTAGCGGGGGACTATACGAGCAGTACTTC
>-|TRBJ2-7|once|TRBV15
CATSRDSAGGSYEQYF
TGTGCCACCAGCAGAGATTCAGCAGGAGGGTCCTACGAGCAGTACTTC
>-|TRBJ2-4|-|TRBV30
CAWSASGAKNIQYF
TGTGCCTGGAGCGCATCAGGGGCCAAAAACATTCAGTACTTC
>TRBD1|TRBJ1-6|-|TRBV10-3
CAISDSTTGGYNSPLHF
TGTGCCATCAGTGATTCGACGACAGGGGGCTATAATTCACCCCTCCACTTT
>-|TRBJ1-6|-|TRBV5-6
CASSLVVRDNSPLHF
TGTGCCAGCAGCTTGGTTGTCAGGGATAATTCACCCCTCCACTTT